The 15 T cell receptor beta chains reported below all come from one sample, sequenced in a study of blood T cell repertoires in COVID-19. Only in-frame clones appear in the TCRdb table, and some are missing; sequencing was by immunoSEQ multiplex PCR. The sample contains around 100,000 clones, 70% to 90% of which appear only once. The sample consisted of peripheral blood. The receptors shown here come from a human donor in a cohort sampled during active COVID-19.

This sequence joins TRBV16 and TRBJ2-7, with D hard to call. Trimming stripped 2 bases from V and 0 bases from J, with 8 bases between. The CDR3 totals 14 residues. Looked up from germline, CDR1 is KGHSY and CDR2 is FQNENV. The CDR3 is CASSQPFVSYEQYF. The CDR3 coding sequence is TGTGCCAGCAGCCAACCCTTCGTCTCCTACGAGCAGTACTTC.

On this clone: Other DNA sequences in the same sample also yield this CDR3. The chain joins TRBV7-9 to TRBJ1-5; 9 bases are shared with TRBD1. Germline V gene lookup returns CDR1 SEHNR and CDR2 FQNEAQ (reference sequence). J gave up 3 bases and V 1 base, and 4 bases lay outside the gene matches. CDR3 length: 16 residues. This chain's CDR3 is CASSLGTGDPNQPQHF. The CDR3 DNA follows: TGTGCCAGCAGCTTAGGGACAGGGGACCCCAATCAGCCCCAGCATTTT.

The chain links TRBV5-1 to TRBJ2-3, with D possibly TRBD1 on 6 matching bases. Trimming cost V 3 bases and J 5 bases, with 16 bases left between them. Germline CDR1 is SGHRS and CDR2 is YFSETQ. The CDR3 length is 15 residues. The CDR3 DNA is TGCGCCAGCAGCTCAGGGCCCTTCAGGGGAGATACGCAGTATTTT. This codes for CASSSGPFRGDTQYF.

The chain uses TRBV18 and TRBJ1-5; 8 bases align to TRBD1. V gave up 5 bases and J gave up 3 bases; unmatched junction bases: 6. Germline V CDR1 and CDR2: KGHSH, LQKENI. This CDR3 has 15 residues. CDR3 DNA sequence: TGTGCCAGCTCATCGGGACAGGCCCTCAATCAGCCCCAGCATTTT. As protein: CASSSGQALNQPQHF. The full variable domain, rest sourced from reference TRBV18 and TRBJ1-5, is NAGVMQNPRHLVRRRGQEARLRCSPMKGHSHVYWYRQLPEEGLKFMVYLQKENIIDESGMPKERFSAEFPKEGPSILRIQQVVRGDSAAYFCASSSGQALNQPQHFGDGTRLSIL.

The chain employs TRBV15 and TRBJ2-1; 8 positions agree with TRBD1. V dropped 0 bases and J dropped 8; count of bases not matched to a gene: 9. The CDR3 consists of 16 residues. Per the germline V gene, CDR1 is LNHNV and CDR2 is YYDKDF (reference sequence). The CDR3 sequence is CATSRDRGQGRDEQFF. The CDR3 region has the DNA TGTGCCACCAGCAGAGATAGAGGACAGGGAAGGGATGAGCAGTTCTTC.

This chain joins TRBV28 and TRBJ2-3, with 10 bases that match TRBD2. The length of the CDR3 is 14 residues. Germline trimming cut 6 bases from V and 5 bases from J; bases unmatched to any gene: 5. The V gene's germline CDR1 is MDHEN and CDR2 SYDVKM. CDR3 protein: CASRTPSGGDTQYF. The DNA for the CDR3 is TGTGCCAGCAGAACCCCTAGCGGGGGAGATACGCAGTATTTT.

This sequence joins TRBV5-1 and TRBJ2-3; 14 positions match TRBD2. The CDR3 runs to 19 residues. Looked up from germline, CDR1 is SGHRS and CDR2 is YFSETQ. The trim removed 2 bases at V and 2 bases at J, leaving 10 bases unmatched. CDR3 coding DNA: TGCGCCAGCAGCTTAACCCGACTAGCGGGAGGGCCGTCCACAGATACGCAGTATTTT. Amino acids: CASSLTRLAGGPSTDTQYF. The whole variable domain, filled in from reference TRBV5-1 and TRBJ2-3, reads KAGVTQTPRYLIKTRGQQVTLSCSPISGHRSVSWYQQTPGQGLQFLFEYFSETQRNKGNFPGRFSGRQFSNSRSEMNVSTLELGDSALYLCASSLTRLAGGPSTDTQYFGPGTRLTVL.

The gene calls are TRBV11-3 and TRBJ2-3, with TRBD2 matching over 7 bases. The V gene end was trimmed by 1 base and the J gene end by 2 bases; junction bases not matched to a gene: 3. The CDR3 has 15 amino acids. Germline CDR1 and CDR2: SGHNT and YENEEA. The CDR3 loop is CASSLGLALTDTQYF. CDR3 nucleotides: TGTGCCAGCAGCTTAGGACTAGCCCTCACAGATACGCAGTATTTT.

The rearrangement links TRBV5-4 to TRBJ1-2; tentatively, D is TRBD1 (5 bases). This CDR3 is built from 15 residues. Between the trimmed V and J ends, which lost 6 bases and 5 bases, there was a span of 20 bases. Germline CDR1 reads SGHNT; CDR2 reads YYREEE (reference sequence). The CDR3 bases are TGTGCCAGCATCCCCGGGGGAGCCCCTTGGTATGGCTACACCTTC. This gives the protein CASIPGGAPWYGYTF.

The gene calls are TRBV7-8 and TRBJ2-7, with D possibly TRBD1 on 6 matching bases. This CDR3 is 15 amino acids long. CDR1 SGHVS and CDR2 FQNEAQ come from the germline V gene. V lost 5 bases and J 2 bases, leaving 16 bases between the germline ends. The CDR3 region has the DNA TGTGCCAGCAGCCCGTCTCGGACAGCAACCTACGAGCAGTACTTC. As protein: CASSPSRTATYEQYF.

CDR3 residues: CASSVDAVSGNTIYF. The CDR3 DNA follows: TGTGCCAGCAGCGTAGACGCGGTCTCTGGAAACACCATATATTTT. The V call is TRBV9, the J call TRBJ1-3; D not certain. V dropped 0 bases and J dropped 0 bases, with 7 bases sitting between them. The CDR3 runs 15 residues. Germline-derived CDR1 and CDR2 are SGDLS and YYNGEE.

Only a few counts were recorded for this clone. The chain joins TRBV27 to TRBJ2-2, with D unclear. CDR3 length: 13 residues. The germline CDR1 and CDR2 sequences are MNHEY and SMNVEV (reference sequence). Trimming left V 2 bases short and J 2 bases short, with 3 bases between. CDR3 amino acids: CASSLLNTGELFF. CDR3 in DNA: TGTGCCAGCAGTTTACTCAACACCGGGGAGCTGTTTTTT.

This chain links TRBV11-3 with TRBJ2-3; 9 positions match TRBD1. This CDR3 has 15 amino acids. J gave up 0 bases and V 5 bases, and 3 bases lay outside the gene matches. Germline values: CDR1 SGHNT, CDR2 YENEEA. CDR3 DNA sequence: TGTGCCAGCAGCCTAGGACAGGGGAGCACAGATACGCAGTATTTT. The encoded protein is CASSLGQGSTDTQYF. Full variable domain (remainder filled in from reference TRBV11-3 and TRBJ2-3): EAGVVQSPRYKIIEKKQPVAFWCNPISGHNTLYWYLQNLGQGPELLIRYENEEAVDDSQLPKDRFSAERLKGVDSTLKIQPAELGDSAVYLCASSLGQGSTDTQYFGPGTRLTVL.

Here the CDR3 reads CAWKRTSGRNNEQFF. CDR3 nucleotide sequence: TGTGCCTGGAAAAGGACTAGCGGGAGGAACAATGAGCAGTTCTTC. The chain carries TRBV30 and TRBJ2-1; 14 bases align to TRBD2. Germline CDR1 is GTSNPN and CDR2 is SVGIG (reference sequence). Trimming removed 4 bases from V and 5 bases from J; junction bases left unmatched: 4. The CDR3 has 15 residues. Supplemented by reference TRBV30 and TRBJ2-1, the full variable domain reads SQTIHQWPATLVQPVGSPLSLECTVEGTSNPNLYWYRQAAGRGLQLLFYSVGIGQISSEVPQNLSASRPQDRQFILSSKKLLLSDSGFYLCAWKRTSGRNNEQFFGPGTRLTVL.

The chain has TRBV2 and TRBJ2-7, with TRBD2 matching over 7 bases. Looked up from germline, CDR1 is SNHLY and CDR2 is FYNNEI. The CDR3 covers 12 residues. With 6 bases clipped from V and 3 bases from J, the junction kept 2 bases outside the gene matches. CDR3 protein: CASRAGVYEQYF. The DNA for the CDR3 is TGTGCCAGCAGGGCGGGGGTCTACGAGCAGTACTTC.